These 22 T cell receptor beta chains share one sample of origin, sequenced in a study of cytomegalovirus exposure and HLA in healthy donors (dated by TCRdb to the late 2010s). Library preparation employed the immunoSEQ multiplex PCR assay. TCRdb carries this immuneACCESS record with in-frame sequences only. Its versions omit some clonotypes, under half of them owing to an unresolved V gene in the studies checked, with the rest unexplained. In this sample the table shows about 130,000 clones, around 94% of which occur a single time. The ten largest clonotypes hold less than 1.5% of the sample. The sequencing input was PBMCs. These TCRs come from a woman under 30 in good health and CMV-seronegative.

The table lists this clone with a count of one. V usage is TRBV23-1 and J usage is TRBJ2-5, with D possibly matching TRBD1 (7 bases). TRBV23-1 counts as an open reading frame of uncertain function. CDR3 size: 16 residues. V lost 1 base, J lost 5 bases, and 17 bases lay in between. In DNA form, the CDR3 reads TGCGCCAGCAGTCAATGGGACTCTTCAGGGGGGGAGACCCAGTACTTC. Protein: CASSQWDSSGGETQYF.

This clone was seen only once. This chain joins TRBV5-8 and TRBJ2-7; D gene ambiguous. This CDR3 spans 15 amino acids. V lost 4 bases and J lost 2, with 16 bases in between. Germline CDR1 and CDR2: SGHTS and YDEGEE. This chain's CDR3 is CASSPVERNTYEQYF. CDR3 bases: TGTGCCAGCAGCCCGGTAGAGCGAAACACCTACGAGCAGTACTTC. Combining the CDR3 with reference TRBV5-8 and TRBJ2-7 gives the whole variable domain EAGVTQSPTHLIKTRGQQATLRCSPISGHTSVYWYQQALGLGLQFLLWYDEGEERNRGNFPPRFSGRQFPNYSSELNVNALELEDSALYLCASSPVERNTYEQYFGPGTRLTVT.

The chain joins TRBV6-6 to TRBJ2-3; a possible D gene is TRBD2 (6 bases). This CDR3 region has 13 residues. Trimming stripped 6 bases from V and 1 base from J, with 8 bases between. The V gene's germline CDR1 is MNHNY and CDR2 SVGAGI (reference sequence). In nucleotides, the CDR3 is TGTGCCAGCAGCCAGCGGGGCACAGATACGCAGTATTTT. Its translation is CASSQRGTDTQYF.

This clone was counted once. The rearrangement links TRBV7-9 to TRBJ2-1; a weak D match, TRBD1 (6 bases). V was trimmed by 4 bases and J by 6 bases, leaving 13 bases between them. Germline V gene sequence: CDR1 SEHNR, CDR2 FQNEAQ (reference sequence). This CDR3 has 14 residues. The CDR3 spells CASSSFQGGNEQFF. The CDR3 DNA sequence: TGTGCCAGCAGCTCCTTTCAAGGGGGCAATGAGCAGTTCTTC.

V is TRBV6-1 and J is TRBJ2-7; D perhaps matches TRBD1 (6 bases). With 2 bases removed from V and 2 bases from J, the gap between germline ends came to 7 bases. Germline V gene data show CDR1 as MNHNS and CDR2 as SASEGT. The CDR3 is 13 amino acids. CDR3 bases: TGTGCCAGCAGTGAAAGGGACACCTACGAGCAGTACTTC. Protein: CASSERDTYEQYF.

V and J are TRBV5-6 and TRBJ2-3; perhaps TRBD2 as D (5 bases). This CDR3 spans 14 amino acids. V was trimmed by 1 base and J by 4 bases, leaving 10 bases between them. Germline V gene lookup returns CDR1 SGHDT and CDR2 YYEEEE. In DNA, the CDR3 is TGTGCCAGCAGCTTGTCGGGGAGACCAGATACGCAGTATTTT. Translating it yields CASSLSGRPDTQYF.

In nucleotides, the CDR3 is TGTGCCAGCGGGAGGACGCGTTCACCCCTCCACTTT. Translating it yields CASGRTRSPLHF. The V gene is TRBV6-1, the J gene TRBJ1-6; D not resolved. Germline CDR1 MNHNS, CDR2 SASEGT. The CDR3 contains 12 residues. Trimming removed 8 bases at V and 9 bases at J, with 11 bases between.

The chain employs TRBV5-1 and TRBJ1-2, with TRBD1 identical over 7 bases. The CDR3 runs 16 residues. V trimming: 5 bases; J trimming: 7 bases; junction bases outside the gene matches: 17. Germline loops: CDR1 SGHRS, CDR2 YFSETQ. CDR3 residues: CASSPSGQDLTGGYTF. DNA of the CDR3: TGCGCCAGCAGTCCTAGTGGACAGGACTTGACCGGTGGCTACACCTTC. The whole variable domain, filled in from reference TRBV5-1 and TRBJ1-2, reads KAGVTQTPRYLIKTRGQQVTLSCSPISGHRSVSWYQQTPGQGLQFLFEYFSETQRNKGNFPGRFSGRQFSNSRSEMNVSTLELGDSALYLCASSPSGQDLTGGYTFGSGTRLTVV.

A single count supports this clone. The DNA for the CDR3 is TGTGCCACTACAGGCTACTTTGGCTACACCTTC. This encodes CATTGYFGYTF. V is TRBV6-6 and J is TRBJ1-2; possible D gene TRBD1, 5 bases. The germline gives CDR1 MNHNY, CDR2 SVGAGI (reference sequence). CDR3 length: 11 amino acids. V was clipped by 10 bases and J by 7 bases, with 13 bases between them.

This clone was detected only once. The DNA of the CDR3 is TGCAGCGTTGAACGCCCAATAGGGACTAGCGGGGGCCGGGGGGAGACCCAGTACTTC. This translates into CSVERPIGTSGGRGETQYF. J is TRBJ2-5 and V is TRBV29-1; 14 bases line up with TRBD2. The V segment lost 2 bases and the J segment 5 bases; nucleotides outside the gene matches: 16. The CDR3 covers 19 residues. CDR1 SQVTM and CDR2 ANQGSEA come from the germline V gene.

This clone was detected a few times. The V gene is TRBV7-8, the J gene TRBJ1-1; TRBD1 is a possible D gene (6 bases). V was pared by 5 bases and J by 6 bases, with 16 bases between. Germline CDR1 reads SGHVS; CDR2 reads FQNEAQ. CDR3 length equals 14 residues. The CDR3 DNA sequence: TGTGCCAGCAGCGTAAAACAGGGTATCGCTGAAGCTTTCTTT. Protein product: CASSVKQGIAEAFF.

The rearrangement uses TRBV18 and TRBJ1-2, with TRBD1 as a possible D gene (6 bases). The germline gives CDR1 KGHSH, CDR2 LQKENI. This CDR3 has 15 residues. V gave up 2 bases and J gave up 1 base, with 11 bases separating them. CDR3 in amino acids: CASSPYRQDNYGYTF. CDR3 sequence (DNA): TGTGCCAGCTCACCATACCGACAGGATAACTATGGCTACACCTTC.

V gene TRBV18 combines with J gene TRBJ1-3, with a weak D call TRBD1 (5 bases). V dropped 2 bases and J dropped 3 bases, with 8 bases sitting between them. The CDR3 runs 14 residues. The germline gives CDR1 KGHSH, CDR2 LQKENI. The CDR3 DNA reads as TGTGCCAGCTCACCAGGGGCAGGTGGAAACACCATATATTTT. As protein: CASSPGAGGNTIYF.

The CDR3 here is CASSLKREGHNEQFF. DNA for the CDR3: TGTGCCAGCAGCTTAAAGCGGGAGGGCCATAATGAGCAGTTCTTC. This chain joins TRBV7-2 and TRBJ2-1; 10 bases match TRBD2. V shed 2 bases and J 7 bases; nucleotides not matched to a gene: 5. The germline V gene encodes CDR1 SGHTA and CDR2 FQGNSA. This CDR3 has 15 residues.

The V and J genes are TRBV9 and TRBJ1-4; TRBD1 aligns across 9 bases. The ends lost 3 bases at V and 8 bases at J; junction bases unmatched: 5. CDR1 and CDR2 from the germline V gene are SGDLS and YYNGEE. This CDR3 is 14 amino acids long. CDR3 residues: CASSADRGSEKLFF. The CDR3 DNA reads TGTGCCAGCAGCGCGGACAGGGGCTCAGAAAAACTGTTTTTT.

CDR3: CASSQYDRPLHF. The CDR3 coding sequence is TGCGCCAGCAGCCAATACGACAGACCCCTCCACTTT. The chain has TRBV4-1 and TRBJ1-6; D possibly corresponds to TRBD1 (5 bases). Trimming removed 2 bases from V and 12 bases from J, with 8 bases in between. The CDR3 is 12 residues long. The germline V gene encodes CDR1 MGHRA and CDR2 YSYEKL.

The rearrangement joins TRBV14 to TRBJ2-3; 7 bases fit TRBD1. CDR1 is SGHDN, CDR2 FVKESK, per germline. The CDR3 length is 15 residues. Unmatched junction bases numbered 5, after V lost 2 bases and J lost 3 bases. DNA of the CDR3: TGTGCCAGCAGCCAAAACAGGGGTAGGACAGATACGCAGTATTTT. It is translated as CASSQNRGRTDTQYF.

This clone was seen once. The V and J genes are TRBV9 and TRBJ2-4; TRBD2 is a possible D gene (6 bases). Germline V gene lookup returns CDR1 SGDLS and CDR2 YYNGEE. V was cut by 3 bases and J by 1 base, with 11 bases left in between. This CDR3 has 15 residues. The CDR3 spells CASSGGVSAKNIQYF. CDR3 bases: TGTGCCAGCAGCGGGGGGGTATCCGCCAAAAACATTCAGTACTTC. The whole variable domain, filled in from reference TRBV9 and TRBJ2-4, reads DSGVTQTPKHLITATGQRVTLRCSPRSGDLSVYWYQQSLDQGLQFLIQYYNGEERAKGNILERFSAQQFPDLHSELNLSSLELGDSALYFCASSGGVSAKNIQYFGAGTRLSVL.

This chain uses TRBV5-5 with TRBJ1-2; D not resolved. This CDR3 is 13 amino acids long. Trimming stripped 0 bases from V and 2 bases from J, with 5 bases between. Germline CDR1 and CDR2: SGHKS and YYEKEE (reference sequence). CDR3 amino acids: CASSLGGNYGYTF. CDR3 bases: TGTGCCAGCAGCTTGGGCGGCAACTATGGCTACACCTTC.

The V gene is TRBV5-1, the J gene TRBJ2-1; D ambiguous. The V end was cut by 0 bases, the J end by 6 bases, with 10 bases between. Germline V gene data show CDR1 as SGHRS and CDR2 as YFSETQ. There are 14 residues in the CDR3. Here the CDR3 reads CASSLEMPSNEQFF. CDR3 in DNA: TGCGCCAGCAGCTTGGAGATGCCTAGCAATGAGCAGTTCTTC.

The rearrangement joins TRBV14 to TRBJ2-7; TRBD2 aligns across 10 bases. V lost 3 bases to trimming and J lost 1 base; unmatched junction nucleotides: 9. Germline V gene data show CDR1 as SGHDN and CDR2 as FVKESK. This CDR3 spans 17 amino acids. CDR3 residues: CASSHPKRGGRSYEQYF. CDR3 sequence (DNA): TGTGCCAGCAGCCACCCAAAGCGGGGGGGCAGATCCTACGAGCAGTACTTC.

The chain is built from TRBV5-1 and TRBJ2-5; 7 positions match TRBD2. This CDR3 contains 18 residues. Germline CDR1 SGHRS, CDR2 YFSETQ. J gave up 0 bases and V 5 bases, and 16 bases lay outside the gene matches. DNA of the CDR3: TGCGCCAGCAGACCGTCTACAACGGGGGGACTGTACCAAGAGACCCAGTACTTC. It codes for CASRPSTTGGLYQETQYF.